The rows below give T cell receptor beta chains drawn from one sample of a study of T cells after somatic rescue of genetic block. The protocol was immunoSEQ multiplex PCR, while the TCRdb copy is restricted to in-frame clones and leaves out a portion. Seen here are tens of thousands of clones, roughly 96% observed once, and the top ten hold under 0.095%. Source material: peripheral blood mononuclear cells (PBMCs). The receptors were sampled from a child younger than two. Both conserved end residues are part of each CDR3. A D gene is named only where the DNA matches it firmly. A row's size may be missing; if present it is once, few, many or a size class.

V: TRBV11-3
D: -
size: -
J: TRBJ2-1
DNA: TGTGCCAGCAGCCAGACTAGGAGGAATGAGCAGTTCTTC
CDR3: CASSQTRRNEQFF

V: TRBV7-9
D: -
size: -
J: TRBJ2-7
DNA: TGTGCCAGCAGCTTCGCGGCGGCAGGGGGAGGCGAGCAGTACTTC
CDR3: CASSFAAAGGGEQYF

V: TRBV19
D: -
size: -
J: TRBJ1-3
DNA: TGTGCCAGTAGACCAGGCTCTGGAAACACCATATATTTT
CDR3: CASRPGSGNTIYF

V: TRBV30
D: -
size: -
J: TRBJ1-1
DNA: TGTGCCTGGAATAGCTGGGGGCAGAGGAACACTGAAGCTTTCTTT
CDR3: CAWNSWGQRNTEAFF

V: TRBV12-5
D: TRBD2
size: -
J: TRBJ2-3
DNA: TGTGCTAGTGGCCGAAGCGGGAGTTCAGATACGCAGTATTTT
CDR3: CASGRSGSSDTQYF

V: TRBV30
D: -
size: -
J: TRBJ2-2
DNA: TGTGCCTGGAGTGTACAAGGGACCGGGGAGCTGTTTTTT
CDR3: CAWSVQGTGELFF

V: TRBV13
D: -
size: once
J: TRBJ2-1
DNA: TGTGCCAGCAGCTTAGGGTTGAGTCCGGTTCTCAATGAGCAGTTCTTC
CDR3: CASSLGLSPVLNEQFF

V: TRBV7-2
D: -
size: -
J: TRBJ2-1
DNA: TGTGCCAGCAGCTTAGCGGGACACTACAATGAGCAGTTCTTC
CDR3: CASSLAGHYNEQFF

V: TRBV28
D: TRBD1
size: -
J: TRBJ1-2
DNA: TGTGCCAGCAGACAACCGGGACAGGGGGTGGGCTACACCTTC
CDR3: CASRQPGQGVGYTF

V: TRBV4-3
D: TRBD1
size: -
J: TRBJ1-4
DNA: TGCGCCAGCAGCCCCGGACAGGTTAATGAAAAACTGTTTTTT
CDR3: CASSPGQVNEKLFF

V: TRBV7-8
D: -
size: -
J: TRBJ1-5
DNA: TGTGCCAGCAGCTTCCGGGACACCAATCAGCCCCAGCATTTT
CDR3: CASSFRDTNQPQHF

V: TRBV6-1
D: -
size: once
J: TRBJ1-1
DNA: TGTGCCAGCAGTGAAAGGGACACCTATGAAGCTTTCTTT
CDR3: CASSERDTYEAFF

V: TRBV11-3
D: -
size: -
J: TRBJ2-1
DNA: TGTGCCAGCAGCTTGGGGCAAGGACATGAGCAGTTCTTC
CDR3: CASSLGQGHEQFF

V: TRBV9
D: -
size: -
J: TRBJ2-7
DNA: TGTGCCAGCAGCGATAGTGGGTCACATGGCGAGCAGTACTTC
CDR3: CASSDSGSHGEQYF

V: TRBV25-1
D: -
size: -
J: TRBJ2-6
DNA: TGTGCCAGCAGTGAATATGACCCTGGGGCCAACGTCCTGACTTTC
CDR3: CASSEYDPGANVLTF

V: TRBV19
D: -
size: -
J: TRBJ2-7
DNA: TGTGCCAGTAGTATAGGGACAGCCTACGAGCAGTACTTC
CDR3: CASSIGTAYEQYF

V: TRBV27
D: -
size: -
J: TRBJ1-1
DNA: TGTGCCAGCAGCCGAGGCACTGAAGCTTTCTTT
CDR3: CASSRGTEAFF

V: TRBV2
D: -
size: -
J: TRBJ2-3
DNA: TGTGCCAGCAATCAGGGGGGGACAGATACGCAGTATTTT
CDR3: CASNQGGTDTQYF

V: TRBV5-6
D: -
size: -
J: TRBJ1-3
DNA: TGTGCCACCCAGGGATCTGGAAACACCATATATTTT
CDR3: CATQGSGNTIYF

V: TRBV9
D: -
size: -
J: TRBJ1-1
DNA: TGTGCCAGCAGCGTAGAAGGGGGCACTGAAGCTTTCTTT
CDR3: CASSVEGGTEAFF

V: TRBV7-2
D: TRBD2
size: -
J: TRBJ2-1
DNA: TGTGCCAGCAGCTCCACTAGCGGGAGGGCCAAGAATGAGCAGTTCTTC
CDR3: CASSSTSGRAKNEQFF

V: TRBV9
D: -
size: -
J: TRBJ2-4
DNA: TGTGCCAGCAGCGTGAGCGGAGGGGGCAAAAACATTCAGTACTTC
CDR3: CASSVSGGGKNIQYF

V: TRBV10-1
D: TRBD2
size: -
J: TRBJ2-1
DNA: TGCGCCAGCAGTCTGGGATCCAGCGGGATATGGAATGAGCAGTTCTTC
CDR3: CASSLGSSGIWNEQFF

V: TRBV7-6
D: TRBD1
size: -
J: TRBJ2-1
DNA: TGTGCCAGCAGCGGACAGGGAAATGAGCAGTTCTTC
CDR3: CASSGQGNEQFF

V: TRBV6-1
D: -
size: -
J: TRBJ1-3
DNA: TGTGCCAGCAGTGAAGCAGGCTCTGGAAACACCATATATTTT
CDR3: CASSEAGSGNTIYF

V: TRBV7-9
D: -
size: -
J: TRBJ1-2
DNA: TGTGCCAGCAGCTTAGGTGGCTACACCTTC
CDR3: CASSLGGYTF

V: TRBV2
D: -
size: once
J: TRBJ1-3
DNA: TGTGCCAGCAGTGCGGGGGCTGGAAACACCATATATTTT
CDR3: CASSAGAGNTIYF

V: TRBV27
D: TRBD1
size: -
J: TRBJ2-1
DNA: TGTGCCAGCAGGACGGACAGGAACTCCTACAATGAGCAGTTCTTC
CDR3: CASRTDRNSYNEQFF

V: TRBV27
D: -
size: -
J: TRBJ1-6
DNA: TGTGCCAGCAGTCCAACAGGGAGCTCCTATAATTCACCCCTCCACTTT
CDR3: CASSPTGSSYNSPLHF

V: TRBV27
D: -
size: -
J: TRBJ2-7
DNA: TGTGCCAGCAGTTTAGGAGGGGACGAGCAGTACTTC
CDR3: CASSLGGDEQYF

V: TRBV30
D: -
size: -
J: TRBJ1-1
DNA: TGTGCCTGGAGTGTGGGCGGGCCGAACACTGAAGCTTTCTTT
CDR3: CAWSVGGPNTEAFF

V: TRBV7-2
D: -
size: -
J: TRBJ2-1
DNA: TGTGCCAGCAGCTCCCCCCGTCCACCCTACAATGAGCAGTTCTTC
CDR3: CASSSPRPPYNEQFF